This T cell receptor (beta chain) emerged from a study of metastatic and nonmetastatic thyroid tumors. Study details: From malignant and benign thyroid patients, repertoires in blood and in tumor or nodule tissue were compared.

The CDR3 is made up of 14 amino acids. Trimming removed 3 bases at V and 2 bases at J, with 11 bases between. Germline V gene lookup returns CDR1 ENHRY and CDR2 SYGVKD. Per the authors' pipeline: Clinicopathological groups of papillary thyroid cancer showed CDR3 differences that were used to build a distant-metastasis classifier. TCRdb re-processed the PCR reads through MiXCR. For this entry, the V and J calls and clone size follow TCRdb and not the study's own pipeline. In the table there are fewer than 25,000 clones, less than 20% of which are singletons. At least ten counts were recorded for this clone. The same CDR3 is also encoded by other DNA sequences in this sample. Thyroid surgery took place with no prior treatment in any patient.

The sample taken for sequencing was blood. The TCR originated in a female donor with papillary thyroid cancer or a benign thyroid nodule (not recorded which). Some clones in this sample may be carry-over from other donors' samples. This sequence joins TRBV10-3 and TRBJ2-7; D not certain. For the CDR3, the DNA is TGTGCCATCAGTGACCTCTCCGATGCCTACGAGCAGTACTTC. Translating it yields CAISDLSDAYEQYF.